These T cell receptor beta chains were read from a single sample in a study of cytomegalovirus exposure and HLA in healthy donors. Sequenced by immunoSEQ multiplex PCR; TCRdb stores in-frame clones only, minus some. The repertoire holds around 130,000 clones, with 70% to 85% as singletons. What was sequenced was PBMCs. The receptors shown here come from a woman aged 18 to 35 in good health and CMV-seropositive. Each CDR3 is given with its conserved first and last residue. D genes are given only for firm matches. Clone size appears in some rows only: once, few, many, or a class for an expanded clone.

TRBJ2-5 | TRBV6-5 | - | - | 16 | TGTGCCAGCAGTTACTCCCCCGACTGGGTGGCGGAGACCCAGTACTTC | CASSYSPDWVAETQYF
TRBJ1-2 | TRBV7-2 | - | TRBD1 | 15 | TGTGCCAGCAGCTTACAGCAGGGGGCTTTGTATGGCTACACCTTC | CASSLQQGALYGYTF
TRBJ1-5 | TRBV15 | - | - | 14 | TGTGCCACCAGCAGAGCGGGGGTGGCGCAGCCCCAGCATTTT | CATSRAGVAQPQHF
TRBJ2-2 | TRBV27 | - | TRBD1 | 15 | TGTGCCAGCAGTTTAGTAGGGGGCGGCACCGGGGAGCTGTTTTTT | CASSLVGGGTGELFF
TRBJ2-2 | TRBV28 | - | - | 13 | TGTGCCAGCAGCCCCGGACTGACCGGGGAGCTGTTTTTT | CASSPGLTGELFF
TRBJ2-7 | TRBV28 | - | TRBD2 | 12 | TGTGCCAGCAGTGTGGGGGGGGTCGAGCAGTACTTC | CASSVGGVEQYF
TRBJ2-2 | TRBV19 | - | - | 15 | TGTGCCAGTAGTATAGATCCCCAGTACACCGGGGAGCTGTTTTTT | CASSIDPQYTGELFF
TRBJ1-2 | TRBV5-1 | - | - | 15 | TGCGCCAGCAGCCCGACCAATGCAGGGAACTATGGCTACACCTTC | CASSPTNAGNYGYTF
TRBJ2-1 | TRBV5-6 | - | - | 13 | TGTGCCAGCCTCGGAGGAGCCCAGAATGAGCAGTTCTTC | CASLGGAQNEQFF
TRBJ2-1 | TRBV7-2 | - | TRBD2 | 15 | TGTGCCAGCAGTCCCGGCGGGGGGCCTCGTAATGAGCAGTTCTTC | CASSPGGGPRNEQFF
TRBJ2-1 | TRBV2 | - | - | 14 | TGTGCCAGCAGTGAATCGTCGGGGGGCGGCGAGCAGTTCTTC | CASSESSGGGEQFF
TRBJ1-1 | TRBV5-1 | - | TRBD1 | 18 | TGCGCCAGCAGCTTGGACGGGACAGGCTCTTTAATGAACACTGAAGCTTTCTTT | CASSLDGTGSLMNTEAFF
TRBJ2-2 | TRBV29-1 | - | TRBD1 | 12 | TGCACCGGGACAGGGGCCATCGGGGAGCTGTTTTTT | CTGTGAIGELFF
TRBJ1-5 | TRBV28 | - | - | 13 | TGTGCCAGTCTAGGGGAAACCAATCAGCCCCAGCATTTT | CASLGETNQPQHF
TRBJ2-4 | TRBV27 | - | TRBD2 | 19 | TGTGCCAGCAGTTTAAGTGGCGGGGGAAGGCTCCTAGCCAAAAACATTCAGTACTTC | CASSLSGGGRLLAKNIQYF
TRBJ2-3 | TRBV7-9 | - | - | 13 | TGTGCCAGCAGCTCAGGGGGAGGAGATACGCAGTATTTT | CASSSGGGDTQYF
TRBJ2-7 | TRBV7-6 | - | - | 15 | TGTGCCAGCAGCCCTTATGCGGGTGTCTCCTACGAGCAGTACTTC | CASSPYAGVSYEQYF
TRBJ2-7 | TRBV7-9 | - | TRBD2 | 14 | TGTGCCAGCAGCTCTAGCGGGGGGTTCTACGAGCAGTACTTC | CASSSSGGFYEQYF
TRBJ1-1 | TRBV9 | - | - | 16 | TGTGCCAGCAGCGTGCGACAGGAGAAAACGAACACTGAAGCTTTCTTT | CASSVRQEKTNTEAFF
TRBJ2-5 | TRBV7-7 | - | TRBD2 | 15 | TGTGCTAGCAGCTTATCCCAGCGGGGACAAGAGACCCAGTACTTC | CASSLSQRGQETQYF
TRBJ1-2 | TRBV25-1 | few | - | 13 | TGTGCCAGCAGACCACAGGGCGCTGGTGGCTACACCTTC | CASRPQGAGGYTF
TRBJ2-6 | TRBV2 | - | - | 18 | TGTGCCAGCAGTGAAGAGGGGTCAGGACACTCTGGGGCCAACGTCCTGACTTTC | CASSEEGSGHSGANVLTF
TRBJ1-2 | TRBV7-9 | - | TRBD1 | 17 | TGTTCCAGCAGCTTAGTCCCCCCAAGACAGGGGGTGGGTGGCTACACCTTC | CSSSLVPPRQGVGGYTF
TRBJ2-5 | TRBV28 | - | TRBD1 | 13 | TGTGCCAGCAGAAGGGACAGCGAAGAGACCCAGTACTTC | CASRRDSEETQYF
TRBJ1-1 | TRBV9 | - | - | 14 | TGTGCCAGCAGCGCAAGGGGCTTCCCGACTGAAGCTTTCTTT | CASSARGFPTEAFF
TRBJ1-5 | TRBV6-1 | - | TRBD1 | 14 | TGTGCCAGCAGCTCGACAGGGGTCAATCAGCCCCAGCATTTT | CASSSTGVNQPQHF
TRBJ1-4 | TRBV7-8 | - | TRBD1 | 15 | TGTGCCAGCAGCCTTAGACAGGGGCTTGATGAAAAACTGTTTTTT | CASSLRQGLDEKLFF
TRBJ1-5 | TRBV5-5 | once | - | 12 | TGTGCCAGCAGCTCCGAAGCGGGGCCCCAGCATTTT | CASSSEAGPQHF
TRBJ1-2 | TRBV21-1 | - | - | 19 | TGTGCCAGCAGCACGCCAAGGCCAAGACCGGGACATACTAACTATGGCTACACCTTC | CASSTPRPRPGHTNYGYTF
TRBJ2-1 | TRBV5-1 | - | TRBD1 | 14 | TGCGCCAGCAGCCGGGACAGGGCGGGCAATGAGCAGTTCTTC | CASSRDRAGNEQFF
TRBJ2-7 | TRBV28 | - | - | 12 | TGTGCCAGCAGGGGGGGGCTCTACGAGCAGTACTTC | CASRGGLYEQYF
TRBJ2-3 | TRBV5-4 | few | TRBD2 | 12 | TGTGCCAGCAGCGGGGAGGGAGATACGCAGTATTTT | CASSGEGDTQYF
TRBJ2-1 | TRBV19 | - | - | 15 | TGTGCCAGCCAAACCCAGGGGAGCTCCTACAATGAGCAGTTCTTC | CASQTQGSSYNEQFF
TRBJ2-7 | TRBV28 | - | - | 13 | TGTGCCAGCGGAGTGGGGGACTTCTACGAGCAGTACTTC | CASGVGDFYEQYF
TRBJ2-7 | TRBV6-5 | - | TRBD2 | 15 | TGTGCCAGCAGTTACTCTAGCGGGGGTTCCTACGAGCAGTACTTC | CASSYSSGGSYEQYF
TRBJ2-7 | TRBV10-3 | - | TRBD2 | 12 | TGTGCCATCAGTGGGGGGGGATACGAGCAGTACTTC | CAISGGGYEQYF